Listed below are T cell receptor beta chains from one sample, sequenced in a study of shared clonotypes between healthy human individuals. Sequenced by immunoSEQ multiplex PCR; TCRdb stores in-frame clones only, minus some. Among some 2,400,000 clones listed, around 95% were seen once. The sample was naive CD4+ T cells sorted from blood. The receptors here all came from a man younger than 30 in good health. Both conserved end residues are trimmed from each CDR3.

>TRBJ2-2|TRBV2
ASSPRVWNTGELF
>TRBJ1-5|TRBV7-2
ASSSMGGRNNQPQH
>TRBJ2-7|TRBV2
ASSEGETSGSYEQY
>TRBJ2-4|TRBV30
AWRWQGNIRNIQY
>TRBJ1-5|TRBV2
ASSGSGGNQPQH
>TRBJ2-2|TRBV5-1
ASSLVQGDTGELF
>TRBJ2-1|TRBV7-7
ASSHETGGSEQF
>TRBJ1-4|TRBV4-3
ASSQDRANEKLF
>TRBJ2-4|TRBV18
ASSPGALAGQY
>TRBJ2-7|TRBV5-1
ASAGQGHYEQY
>TRBJ2-7|TRBV30
AWSVGPGGGLGEQY
>TRBJ1-2|TRBV10-3
AIQLRDGGYT
>TRBJ2-7|TRBV30
AYTGTFYEQY
>TRBJ2-1|TRBV5-1
ASSLAGSGGPPGERQF
>TRBJ2-5|TRBV5-4
ASSAPSTGQETQY
>TRBJ2-1|TRBV29-1
SVEDAGVEQF
>TRBJ2-5|TRBV11-1
ASSFYAGTSGAPRETQY
>TRBJ2-5|TRBV7-3
ASSEAVAETQY
>TRBJ2-7|TRBV7-2
ASSLEKLGTNEQY
>TRBJ2-7|TRBV6-1
ASSDLGREITYEQY
>TRBJ1-2|TRBV6-5
ASSYGQEYGYT
>TRBJ2-1|TRBV18
ASSPILVAASYNEQF
>TRBJ1-6|TRBV7-6
ASSLGPGQNNSPLH
>TRBJ2-3|TRBV5-4
ASSLLFTTDTQY
>TRBJ1-1|TRBV28
ASSPSGPSTEAF
>TRBJ2-7|TRBV5-6
ASSLGQGSSYEQY
>TRBJ2-3|TRBV5-1
ASSFRGQEGTDTQY
>TRBJ1-2|TRBV30
AWSVLPGNYGYT
>TRBJ1-5|TRBV30
AWSVGGGVQPQH
>TRBJ2-3|TRBV5-6
ASSAVASGRGWAQY
>TRBJ2-7|TRBV5-1
ASSRDLSSYEQY
>TRBJ1-2|TRBV27
ASSFLQARAAGYT
>TRBJ1-1|TRBV30
AWSTGALGDTEAF
>TRBJ2-5|TRBV7-6
ASSLEAQTY
>TRBJ1-5|TRBV6-6
ASSYGTGQGSQPQH
>TRBJ1-2|TRBV15
ATSRDLGGFGYT
>TRBJ1-2|TRBV7-2
ASSLSTGGNYGYT
>TRBJ1-4|TRBV30
AWSSGQGAPAEGKLF
>TRBJ2-5|TRBV29-1
SVEEGVRETQY
>TRBJ2-7|TRBV6-1
ASSAGSGSSPGRQNYEQY
>TRBJ2-2|TRBV7-3
ASSPDGLNTGELF
>TRBJ1-6|TRBV5-1
ASSLNGGNSPLH
>TRBJ2-7|TRBV4-1
ASSPLWGTSDYEQY
>TRBJ1-4|TRBV4-1
ASSQGTGGTEKLF
>TRBJ1-3|TRBV5-4
ASSRQGDDTIY
>TRBJ2-2|TRBV5-1
ASSPGTGVTGELF
>TRBJ1-1|TRBV9
ASSVAQMNTEAF
>TRBJ2-3|TRBV7-3
ASSRGLAGSTDTQY
>TRBJ2-2|TRBV10-3
AIRPGQGTTGELF
>TRBJ1-5|TRBV29-1
SVTDGGGGGNQPQH
>TRBJ2-2|TRBV5-1
ASSVLDRGLGGELF
>TRBJ2-1|TRBV7-8
ASSLTGTSYNEQF
>TRBJ1-2|TRBV10-3
AIKGNDDLDGYT
>TRBJ1-2|TRBV15
ATSRDGQAQRGYT
>TRBJ1-2|TRBV11-2
ASSYIPGKAYGYT
>TRBJ1-1|TRBV11-2
ASSPTVKNTEAF
>TRBJ1-3|TRBV19
ASSISDSHSGNTIY
>TRBJ2-7|TRBV2
ASSDGPMTVEQY
>TRBJ1-1|TRBV10-3
AISGRQGYYTEAF